The next 12 T cell receptor beta chains were all read from a single sample in a study of CD8+ T cells in alopecia areata. Extracted RNA was reverse transcribed into cDNA, the sequencing template. Clones were sequenced by immunoSEQ multiplex PCR, and TCRdb holds only the in-frame ones, with some missing. The data show 140,000 to 150,000 clones, around 50% seen once. The sequenced material came from CD4+ T cells sorted from blood. The receptors shown here come from a human donor with alopecia areata.

This clone was observed a few times. This chain links TRBV5-1 with TRBJ2-5, with D perhaps matching TRBD2 (6 bases). V lost 6 bases to trimming and J lost 5 bases, with 17 bases between them. From germline, CDR1 is SGHRS and CDR2 YFSETQ. There are 14 residues in the CDR3. The CDR3 DNA reads as TGCGCCAGCACAGCGGGCAGGGACGGGGAGACCCAGTACTTC. It is translated as CASTAGRDGETQYF.

This sequence joins TRBV27 and TRBJ1-1; D is undetermined. The V end lost 1 base, the J end lost 4 bases, and 10 bases lay between the germline ends. Germline V CDR1 and CDR2: MNHEY, SMNVEV (reference sequence). This CDR3 region has 14 residues. The CDR3 DNA sequence: TGTGCCAGCAGTTTATATCGGGTTAGCACTGAAGCTTTCTTT. Amino acid sequence: CASSLYRVSTEAFF.

CDR3 DNA: TGTGCCAGCAGTGAATTTGGTAGCGGAGAGACCCAGTACTTC. Amino acid sequence: CASSEFGSGETQYF. The chain employs TRBV25-1 and TRBJ2-5; TRBD2 is a possible D gene (6 bases). The CDR3 runs 14 residues. V was pared by 1 base and J by 4 bases, with 10 bases between. Germline CDR1 reads MGHDK; CDR2 reads SYGVNS. The whole variable domain, remainder taken from reference TRBV25-1 and TRBJ2-5, is EADIYQTPRYLVIGTGKKITLECSQTMGHDKMYWYQQDPGMELHLIHYSYGVNSTEKGDLSSESTVSRIRTEHFPLTLESARPSHTSQYLCASSEFGSGETQYFGPGTRLLVL.

This clone was recorded a few times. The chain has TRBV19 and TRBJ1-1; D unclear. Trimming pared 4 bases from V and 5 bases from J, leaving 8 bases between. Germline V gives CDR1 LNHDA, CDR2 SQIVND (reference sequence). CDR3 size: 12 residues. The CDR3 reads CASSSLGTEAFF. CDR3 sequence (DNA): TGTGCCAGTAGTAGTCTGGGAACTGAAGCTTTCTTT. Full variable domain (rest looked up from reference TRBV19 and TRBJ1-1): DGGITQSPKYLFRKEGQNVTLSCEQNLNHDAMYWYRQDPGQGLRLIYYSQIVNDFQKGDIAEGYSVSREKKESFPLTVTSAQKNPTAFYLCASSSLGTEAFFGQGTRLTVV.

This clone was seen a handful of times. This sequence joins TRBV25-1 and TRBJ1-4; 7 nucleotides match TRBD1. Germline V CDR1 and CDR2: MGHDK, SYGVNS. The CDR3 consists of 13 residues. Germline trimming cut 6 bases from V and 6 bases from J; bases unmatched to any gene: 4. The CDR3 protein is CASRDRRHEKLFF. In DNA, the CDR3 is TGTGCCAGCAGGGACAGGCGGCATGAAAAACTGTTTTTT.

The chain recombines TRBV28 with TRBJ2-7; perhaps TRBD1 as D (6 bases). V was trimmed by 7 bases and J by 7 bases, leaving 23 bases between them. The CDR3 has 15 amino acids. From germline, CDR1 is MDHEN and CDR2 SYDVKM. The CDR3 sequence is CASTRMPGQVGEQYF. The CDR3 DNA reads TGTGCCAGCACCCGAATGCCGGGACAAGTTGGAGAGCAGTACTTC.

The sample holds a few counts of this clone. The rearrangement joins TRBV29-1 to TRBJ2-7, with D unresolved. The CDR3 runs 10 residues. Germline V lookup: CDR1 SQVTM, CDR2 ANQGSEA. Trimming cost V 7 bases and J 5 bases, with 9 bases left between them. The CDR3 DNA is TGCAGCGCCCTCCTCCACGAGCAGTACTTC. Translating it yields CSALLHEQYF.

Only a few counts were recorded for this clone. J is TRBJ2-3 and V is TRBV23-1, with a weak D call TRBD2 (6 bases). TRBV23-1 is recorded as an ORF, its role being uncertain. The V end lost 8 bases, the J end lost 2 bases, and 17 bases lay between the germline ends. The CDR3 runs to 15 residues. CDR3 residues: CASPPDAGPTDTQYF. The DNA of the CDR3 is TGCGCCAGCCCCCCGGACGCGGGACCCACAGATACGCAGTATTTT.

This chain uses TRBV6-5 with TRBJ2-6; D could derive from TRBD1 or TRBD2 (5 bases each). Germline lookup yields CDR1 MNHEY and CDR2 SVGAGI. Trimming left V 11 bases short and J 3 bases short, with 11 bases between. The CDR3 spans 13 residues. This chain's CDR3 is CAGGRDGANVLTF. CDR3 coding DNA: TGTGCCGGGGGTCGGGATGGGGCCAACGTCCTGACTTTC.

This chain joins TRBV9 and TRBJ2-5, with 7 bases aligning to TRBD2. The CDR3 is made up of 16 amino acids. V trimming: 4 bases; J trimming: 4 bases; junction bases outside the gene matches: 13. CDR1 and CDR2 (germline): SGDLS, YYNGEE. The CDR3 spells CASSTSGLPFGETQYF. In DNA, the CDR3 is TGTGCCAGCAGCACCTCGGGACTACCCTTTGGAGAGACCCAGTACTTC.

V usage is TRBV7-2 and J usage is TRBJ2-7; no reliable D call. The CDR3 contains 17 residues. From germline, CDR1 is SGHTA and CDR2 FQGNSA. V was shortened by 2 bases and J by 2 bases, with 19 bases between the two germline ends. The CDR3 DNA reads as TGTGCCAGCAGCTTAAACCTTCCTCGCTCCCAACCCTACGAGCAGTACTTC. Translating gives CASSLNLPRSQPYEQYF.

This chain links TRBV2 with TRBJ2-1, with 8 bases matching TRBD2. V lost 7 bases and J lost 3; bases outside the gene matches: 8. CDR1 is SNHLY, CDR2 FYNNEI, per germline. CDR3 length: 15 residues. In nucleotides, the CDR3 is TGTGCCAGCAAAGACCCTAGCGGGTACTACAATGAGCAGTTCTTC. Protein: CASKDPSGYYNEQFF.